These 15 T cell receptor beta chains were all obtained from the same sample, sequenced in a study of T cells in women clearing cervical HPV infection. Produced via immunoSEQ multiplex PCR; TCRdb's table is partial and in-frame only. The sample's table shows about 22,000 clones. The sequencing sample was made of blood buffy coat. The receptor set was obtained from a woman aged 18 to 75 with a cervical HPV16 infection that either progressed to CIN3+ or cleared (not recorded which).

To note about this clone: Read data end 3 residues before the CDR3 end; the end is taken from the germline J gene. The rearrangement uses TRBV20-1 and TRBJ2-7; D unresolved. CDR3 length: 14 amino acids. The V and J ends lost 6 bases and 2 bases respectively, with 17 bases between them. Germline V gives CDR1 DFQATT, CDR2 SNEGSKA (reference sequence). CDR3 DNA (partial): TGCAGTGCGGTTATCCCCTACCCCACCTACGAG. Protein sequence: CSAVIPYPTYE. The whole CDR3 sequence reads CSAVIPYPTYEQYF.

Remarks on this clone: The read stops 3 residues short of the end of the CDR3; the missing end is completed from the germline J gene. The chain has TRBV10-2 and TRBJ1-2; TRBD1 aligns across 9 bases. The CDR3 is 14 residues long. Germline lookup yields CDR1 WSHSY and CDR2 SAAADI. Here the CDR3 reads CASGRRQGDTGYTF. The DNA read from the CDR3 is TGCGCCAGCGGCCGTAGACAGGGGGACACGGGC.

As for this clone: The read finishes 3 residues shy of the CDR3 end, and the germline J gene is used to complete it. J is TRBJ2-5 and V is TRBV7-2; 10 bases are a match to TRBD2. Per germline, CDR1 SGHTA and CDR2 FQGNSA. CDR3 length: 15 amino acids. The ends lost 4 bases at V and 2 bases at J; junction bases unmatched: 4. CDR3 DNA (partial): TGTGCCAGCAGCTCGGGACTAGCGATACAAGAGACC. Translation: CASSSGLAIQET. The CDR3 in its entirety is CASSSGLAIQETQYF.

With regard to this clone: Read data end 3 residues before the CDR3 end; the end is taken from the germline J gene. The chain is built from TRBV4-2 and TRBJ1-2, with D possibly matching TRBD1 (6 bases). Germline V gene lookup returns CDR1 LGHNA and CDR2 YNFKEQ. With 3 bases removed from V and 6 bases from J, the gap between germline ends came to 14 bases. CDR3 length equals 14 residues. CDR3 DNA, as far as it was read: TGTGCCAGCAGCCACACAGGGCCCGGGGATGGC. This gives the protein CASSHTGPGDG. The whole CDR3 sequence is CASSHTGPGDGYTF.

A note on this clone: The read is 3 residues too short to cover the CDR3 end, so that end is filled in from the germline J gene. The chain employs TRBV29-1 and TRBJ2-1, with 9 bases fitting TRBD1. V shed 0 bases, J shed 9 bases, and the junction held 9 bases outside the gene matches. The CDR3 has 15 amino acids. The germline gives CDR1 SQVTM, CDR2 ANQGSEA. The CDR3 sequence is CSVEDGKQGAFEQFF. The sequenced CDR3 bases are TGCAGCGTTGAAGATGGTAAACAGGGGGCTTTTGAG.

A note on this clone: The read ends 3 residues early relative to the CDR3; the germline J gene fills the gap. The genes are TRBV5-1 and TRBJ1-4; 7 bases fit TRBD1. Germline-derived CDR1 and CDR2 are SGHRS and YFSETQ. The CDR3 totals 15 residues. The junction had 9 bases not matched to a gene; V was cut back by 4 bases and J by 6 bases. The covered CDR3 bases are TGCGCCAGCAGCCTAGCCGGGACAGATGATGAAAAA. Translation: CASSLAGTDDEK. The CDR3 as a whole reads CASSLAGTDDEKLFF.

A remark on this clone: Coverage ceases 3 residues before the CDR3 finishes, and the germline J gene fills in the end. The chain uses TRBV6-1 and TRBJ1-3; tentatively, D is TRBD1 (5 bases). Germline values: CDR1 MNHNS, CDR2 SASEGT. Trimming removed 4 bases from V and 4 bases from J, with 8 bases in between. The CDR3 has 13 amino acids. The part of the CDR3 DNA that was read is TGTGCCAGCAGTGGGGGCGTAGGAAACACC. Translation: CASSGGVGNT. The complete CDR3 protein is CASSGGVGNTIYF.

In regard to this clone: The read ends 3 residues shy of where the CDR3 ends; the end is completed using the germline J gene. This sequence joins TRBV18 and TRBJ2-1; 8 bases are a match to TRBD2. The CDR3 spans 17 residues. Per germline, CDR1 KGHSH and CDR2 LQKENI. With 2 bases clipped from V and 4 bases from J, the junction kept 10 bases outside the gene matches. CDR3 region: CASSPTSLAGVYNEQFF. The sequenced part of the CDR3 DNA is TGTGCCAGCTCACCAACTTCCCTAGCGGGTGTTTACAATGAG.

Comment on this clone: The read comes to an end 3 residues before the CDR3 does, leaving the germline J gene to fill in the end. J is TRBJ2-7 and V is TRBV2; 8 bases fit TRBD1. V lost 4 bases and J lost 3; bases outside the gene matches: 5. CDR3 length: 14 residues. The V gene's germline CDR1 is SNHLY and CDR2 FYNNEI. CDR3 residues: CASSADRAGYEQYF. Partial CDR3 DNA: TGTGCCAGCAGTGCGGACAGGGCGGGCTACGAG.

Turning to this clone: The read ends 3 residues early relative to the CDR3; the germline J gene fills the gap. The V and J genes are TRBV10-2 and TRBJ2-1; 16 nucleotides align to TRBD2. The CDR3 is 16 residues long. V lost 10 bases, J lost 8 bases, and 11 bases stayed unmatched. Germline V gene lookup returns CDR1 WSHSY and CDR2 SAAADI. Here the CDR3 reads CATQVGLAGGEHEQFF. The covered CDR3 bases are TGCGCCACCCAAGTGGGACTAGCGGGAGGGGAGCATGAG.

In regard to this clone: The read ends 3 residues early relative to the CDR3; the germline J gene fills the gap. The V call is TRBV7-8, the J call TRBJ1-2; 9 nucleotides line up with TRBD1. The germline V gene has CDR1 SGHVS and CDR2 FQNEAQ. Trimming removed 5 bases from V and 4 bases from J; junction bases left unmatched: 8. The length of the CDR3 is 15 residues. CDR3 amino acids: CASSPSPGQGYGYTF. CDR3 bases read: TGTGCCAGCAGCCCAAGCCCGGGACAGGGCTATGGC.

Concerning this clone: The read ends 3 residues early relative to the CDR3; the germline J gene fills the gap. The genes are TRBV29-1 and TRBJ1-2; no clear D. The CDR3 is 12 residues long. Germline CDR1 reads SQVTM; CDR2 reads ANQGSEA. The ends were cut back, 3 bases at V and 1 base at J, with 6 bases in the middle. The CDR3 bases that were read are TGCAGCGTTGACAGTTATAACTATGGC. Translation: CSVDSYNYG. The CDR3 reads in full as CSVDSYNYGYTF.

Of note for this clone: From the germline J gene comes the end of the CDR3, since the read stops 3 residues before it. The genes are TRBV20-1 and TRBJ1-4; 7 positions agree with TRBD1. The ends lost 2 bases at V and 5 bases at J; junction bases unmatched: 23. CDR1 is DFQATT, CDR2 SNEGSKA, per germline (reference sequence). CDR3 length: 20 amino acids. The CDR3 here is CSARPGLLEQRRGPNEKLFF. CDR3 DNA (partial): TGCAGTGCTAGACCAGGCCTACTTGAACAGCGAAGGGGGCCCAATGAAAAA.

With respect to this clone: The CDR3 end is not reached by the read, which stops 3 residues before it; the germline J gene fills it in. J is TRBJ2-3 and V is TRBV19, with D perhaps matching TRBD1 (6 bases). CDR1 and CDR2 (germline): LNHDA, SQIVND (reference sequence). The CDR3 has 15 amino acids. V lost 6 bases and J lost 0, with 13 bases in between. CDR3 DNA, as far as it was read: TGTGCCAGTAGGGGAACAGGGTTCAGCACAGATACG. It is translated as CASRGTGFSTDT. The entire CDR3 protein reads CASRGTGFSTDTQYF.

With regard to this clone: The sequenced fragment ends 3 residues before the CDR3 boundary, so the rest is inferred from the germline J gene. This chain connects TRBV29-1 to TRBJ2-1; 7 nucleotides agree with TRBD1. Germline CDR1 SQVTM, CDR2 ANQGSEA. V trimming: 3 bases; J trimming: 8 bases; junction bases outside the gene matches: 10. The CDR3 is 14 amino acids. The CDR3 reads CSVDRQGYWHEQFF. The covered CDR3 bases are TGCAGCGTTGATCGACAGGGATATTGGCATGAG.